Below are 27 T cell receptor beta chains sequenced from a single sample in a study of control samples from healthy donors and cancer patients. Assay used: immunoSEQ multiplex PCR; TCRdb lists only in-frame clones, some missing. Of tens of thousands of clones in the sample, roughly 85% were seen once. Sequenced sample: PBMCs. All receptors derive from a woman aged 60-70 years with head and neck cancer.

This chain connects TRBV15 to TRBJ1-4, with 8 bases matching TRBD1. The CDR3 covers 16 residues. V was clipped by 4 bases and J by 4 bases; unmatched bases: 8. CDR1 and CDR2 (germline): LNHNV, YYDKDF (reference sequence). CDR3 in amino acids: CATSKTGTGLNEKLFF. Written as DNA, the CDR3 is TGTGCCACCAGCAAGACCGGGACAGGCCTTAATGAAAAACTGTTTTTT. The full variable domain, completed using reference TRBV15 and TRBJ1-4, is DAMVIQNPRYQVTQFGKPVTLSCSQTLNHNVMYWYQQKSSQAPKLLFHYYDKDFNNEADTPDNFQSRRPNTSFCFLDIRSPGLGDTAMYLCATSKTGTGLNEKLFFGSGTQLSVL.

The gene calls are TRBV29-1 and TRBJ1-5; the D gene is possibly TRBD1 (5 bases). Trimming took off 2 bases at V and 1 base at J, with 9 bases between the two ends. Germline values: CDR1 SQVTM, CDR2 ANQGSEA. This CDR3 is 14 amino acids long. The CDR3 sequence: CSVEFGGSNQPQHF. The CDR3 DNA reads TGCAGCGTTGAATTCGGGGGGAGCAATCAGCCCCAGCATTTT. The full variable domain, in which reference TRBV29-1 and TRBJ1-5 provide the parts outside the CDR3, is SAVISQKPSRDICQRGTSLTIQCQVDSQVTMMFWYRQQPGQSLTLIATANQGSEATYESGFVIDKFPISRPNLTFSTLTVSNMSPEDSSIYLCSVEFGGSNQPQHFGDGTRLSIL.

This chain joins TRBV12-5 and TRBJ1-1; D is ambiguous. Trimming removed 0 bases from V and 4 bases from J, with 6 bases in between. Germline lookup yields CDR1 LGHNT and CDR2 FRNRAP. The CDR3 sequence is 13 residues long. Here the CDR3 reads CASGLVAGTEAFF. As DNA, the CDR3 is TGTGCTAGTGGTTTGGTAGCAGGCACTGAAGCTTTCTTT.

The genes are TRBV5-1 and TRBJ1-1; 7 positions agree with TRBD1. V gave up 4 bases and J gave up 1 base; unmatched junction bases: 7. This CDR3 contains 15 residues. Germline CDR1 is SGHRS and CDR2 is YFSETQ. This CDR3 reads CASSPLGTANTEAFF. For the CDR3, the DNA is TGCGCCAGCAGCCCCTTAGGGACAGCGAACACTGAAGCTTTCTTT.

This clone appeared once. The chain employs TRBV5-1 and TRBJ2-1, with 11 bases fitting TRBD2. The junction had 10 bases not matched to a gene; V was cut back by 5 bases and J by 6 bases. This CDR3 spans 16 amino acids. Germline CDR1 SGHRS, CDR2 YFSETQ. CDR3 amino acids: CASSPQAGTSGNEQFF. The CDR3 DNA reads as TGCGCCAGCAGTCCCCAGGCCGGGACTAGCGGCAATGAGCAGTTCTTC.

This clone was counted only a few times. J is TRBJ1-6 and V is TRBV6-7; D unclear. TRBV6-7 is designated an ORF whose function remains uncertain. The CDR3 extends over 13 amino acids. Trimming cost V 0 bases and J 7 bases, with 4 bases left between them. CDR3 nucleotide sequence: TGTGCCAGCAGTTACTCTCAAAATTCACCCCTCCACTTT. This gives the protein CASSYSQNSPLHF.

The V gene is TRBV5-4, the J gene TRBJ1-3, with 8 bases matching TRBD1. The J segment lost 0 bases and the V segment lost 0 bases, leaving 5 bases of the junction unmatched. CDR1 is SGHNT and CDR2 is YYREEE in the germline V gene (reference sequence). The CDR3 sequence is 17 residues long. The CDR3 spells CASSLGQGANSGNTIYF. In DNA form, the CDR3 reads TGTGCCAGCAGCTTGGGGCAGGGGGCCAACTCTGGAAACACCATATATTTT.

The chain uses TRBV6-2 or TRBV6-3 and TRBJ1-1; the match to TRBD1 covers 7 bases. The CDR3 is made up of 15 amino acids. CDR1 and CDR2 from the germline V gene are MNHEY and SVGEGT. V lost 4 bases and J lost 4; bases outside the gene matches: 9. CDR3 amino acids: CASSFGQAGSTEAFF. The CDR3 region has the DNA TGTGCCAGCAGTTTCGGACAGGCTGGTAGCACTGAAGCTTTCTTT.

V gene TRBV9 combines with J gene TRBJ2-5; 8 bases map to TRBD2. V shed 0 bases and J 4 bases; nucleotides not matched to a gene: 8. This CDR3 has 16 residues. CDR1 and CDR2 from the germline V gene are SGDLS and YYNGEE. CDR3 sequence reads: CASSVGSPLAVETQYF. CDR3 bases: TGTGCCAGCAGCGTAGGGTCCCCACTAGCGGTAGAGACCCAGTACTTC.

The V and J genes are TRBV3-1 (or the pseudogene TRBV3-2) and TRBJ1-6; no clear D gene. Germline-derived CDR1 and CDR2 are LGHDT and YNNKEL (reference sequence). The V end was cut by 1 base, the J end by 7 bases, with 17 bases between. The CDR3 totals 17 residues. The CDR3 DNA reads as TGTGCCAGCAGCCAAGTATCGGGAGGGCCGTTAAATTCACCCCTCCACTTT. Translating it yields CASSQVSGGPLNSPLHF.

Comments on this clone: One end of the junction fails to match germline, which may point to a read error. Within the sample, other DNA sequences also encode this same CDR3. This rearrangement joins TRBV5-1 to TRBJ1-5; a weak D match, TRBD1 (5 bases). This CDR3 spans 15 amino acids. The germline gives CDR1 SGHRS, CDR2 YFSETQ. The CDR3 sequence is CASSYQGPPGEPQHF. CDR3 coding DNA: TGCGCCAGCAGCTACCAGGGCCCTCCCGGGGAGCCCCAACATTTT.

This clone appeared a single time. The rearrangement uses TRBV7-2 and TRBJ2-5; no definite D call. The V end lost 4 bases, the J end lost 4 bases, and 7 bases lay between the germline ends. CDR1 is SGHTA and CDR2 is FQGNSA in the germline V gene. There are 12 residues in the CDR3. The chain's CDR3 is CASSSLPETQYF. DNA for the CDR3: TGTGCCAGCAGCTCCCTCCCAGAGACCCAGTACTTC.

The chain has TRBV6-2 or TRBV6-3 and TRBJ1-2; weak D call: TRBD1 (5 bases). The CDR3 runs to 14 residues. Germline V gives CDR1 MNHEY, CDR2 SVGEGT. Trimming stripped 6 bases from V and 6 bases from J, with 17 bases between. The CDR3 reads CASSRSRDGNGYTF. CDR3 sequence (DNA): TGTGCCAGCAGCCGGAGCCGGGACGGAAATGGCTACACCTTC.

In DNA, the CDR3 is TGCAGTGCTAGTGACGCGGGAGGGCCGAGAAATGAGCAGTTCTTC. It specifies CSASDAGGPRNEQFF. This chain links TRBV20-1 with TRBJ2-1; 9 bases are shared with TRBD2. The V gene's germline CDR1 is DFQATT and CDR2 SNEGSKA (reference sequence). J was trimmed by 7 bases and V by 3 bases; bases with no gene match: 10. The CDR3 contains 15 residues.

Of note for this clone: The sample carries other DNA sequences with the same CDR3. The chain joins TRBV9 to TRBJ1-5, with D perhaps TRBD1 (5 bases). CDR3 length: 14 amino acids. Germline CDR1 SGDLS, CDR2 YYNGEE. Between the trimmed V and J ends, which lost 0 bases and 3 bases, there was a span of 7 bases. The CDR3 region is CASSVDGANQPQHF. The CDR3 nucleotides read TGTGCCAGCAGCGTAGACGGGGCCAATCAGCCCCAGCATTTT.

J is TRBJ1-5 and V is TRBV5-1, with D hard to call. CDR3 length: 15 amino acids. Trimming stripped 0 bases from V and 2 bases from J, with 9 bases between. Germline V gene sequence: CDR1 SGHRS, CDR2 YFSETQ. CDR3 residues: CASSLGTAGNQPQHF. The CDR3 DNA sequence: TGCGCCAGCAGCTTGGGCACGGCGGGCAATCAGCCCCAGCATTTT.

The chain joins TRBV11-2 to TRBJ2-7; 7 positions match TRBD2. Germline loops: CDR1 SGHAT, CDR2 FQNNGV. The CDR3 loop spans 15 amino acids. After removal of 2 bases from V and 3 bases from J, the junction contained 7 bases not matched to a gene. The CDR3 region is CASSLISGAFYEQYF. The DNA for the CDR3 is TGTGCCAGCAGCTTAATAAGCGGGGCCTTCTACGAGCAGTACTTC.

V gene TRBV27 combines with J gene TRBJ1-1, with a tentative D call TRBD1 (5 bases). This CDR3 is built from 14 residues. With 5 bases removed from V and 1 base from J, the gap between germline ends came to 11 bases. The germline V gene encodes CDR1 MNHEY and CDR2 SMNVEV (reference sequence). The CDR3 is CASSPQGANTEAFF. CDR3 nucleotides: TGTGCCAGCAGTCCGCAGGGTGCGAACACTGAAGCTTTCTTT.

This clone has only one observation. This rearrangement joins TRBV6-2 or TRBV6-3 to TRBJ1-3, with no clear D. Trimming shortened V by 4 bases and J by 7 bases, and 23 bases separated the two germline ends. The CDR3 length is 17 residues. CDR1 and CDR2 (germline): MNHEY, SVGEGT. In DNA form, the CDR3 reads TGTGCCAGCAGTTCCTCCCCGGGAACCGCAGCGTCCAACACCATATATTTT. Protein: CASSSSPGTAASNTIYF.

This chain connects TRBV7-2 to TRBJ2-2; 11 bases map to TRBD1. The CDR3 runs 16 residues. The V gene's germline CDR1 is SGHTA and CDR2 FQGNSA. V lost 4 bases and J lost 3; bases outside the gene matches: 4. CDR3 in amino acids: CASSWTGGADTGELFF. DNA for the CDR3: TGTGCCAGCAGCTGGACAGGGGGCGCGGACACCGGGGAGCTGTTTTTT. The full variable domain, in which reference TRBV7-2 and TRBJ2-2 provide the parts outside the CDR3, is GAGVSQSPSNKVTEKGKDVELRCDPISGHTALYWYRQSLGQGLEFLIYFQGNSAPDKSGLPSDRFSAERTGGSVSTLTIQRTQQEDSAVYLCASSWTGGADTGELFFGEGSRLTVL.

The DNA for the CDR3 is TGTGCCACCAGTGAACCGCGGGACCTAAACACAGATACGCAGTATTTT. It translates to CATSEPRDLNTDTQYF. V gene TRBV24-1 combines with J gene TRBJ2-3, with D possibly TRBD2 on 6 matching bases. V was shortened by 4 bases and J by 2 bases, with 15 bases between the two germline ends. Germline values: CDR1 KGHDR, CDR2 SFDVKD. The CDR3 runs to 16 residues.

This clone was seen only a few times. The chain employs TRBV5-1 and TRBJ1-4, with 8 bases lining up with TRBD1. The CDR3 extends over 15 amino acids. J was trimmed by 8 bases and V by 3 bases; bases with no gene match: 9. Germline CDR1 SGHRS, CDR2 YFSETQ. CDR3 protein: CASSSQGQGQEKLFF. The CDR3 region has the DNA TGCGCCAGCAGCTCCCAAGGACAGGGTCAGGAAAAACTGTTTTTT.

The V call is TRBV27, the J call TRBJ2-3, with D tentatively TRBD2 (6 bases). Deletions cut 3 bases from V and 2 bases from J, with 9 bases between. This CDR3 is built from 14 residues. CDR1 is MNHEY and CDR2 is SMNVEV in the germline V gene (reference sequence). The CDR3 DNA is TGTGCCAGCAGTTTCGCGGGATACACAGATACGCAGTATTTT. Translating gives CASSFAGYTDTQYF.

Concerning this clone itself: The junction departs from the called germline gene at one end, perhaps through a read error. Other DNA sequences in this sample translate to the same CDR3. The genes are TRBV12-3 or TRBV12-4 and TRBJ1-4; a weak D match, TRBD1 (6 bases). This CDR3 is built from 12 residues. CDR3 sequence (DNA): TGCGCCAGCAGCCCCGACAGGATAAAACTGTTTTTT. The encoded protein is CASSPDRIKLFF.

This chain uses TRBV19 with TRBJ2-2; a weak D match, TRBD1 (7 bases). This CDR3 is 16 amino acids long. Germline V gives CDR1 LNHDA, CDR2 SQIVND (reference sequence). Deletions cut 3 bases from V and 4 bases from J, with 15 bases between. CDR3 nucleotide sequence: TGTGCCAGTAGTATGGACGCAGGGGGGATCACCGGGGAGCTGTTTTTT. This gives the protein CASSMDAGGITGELFF.

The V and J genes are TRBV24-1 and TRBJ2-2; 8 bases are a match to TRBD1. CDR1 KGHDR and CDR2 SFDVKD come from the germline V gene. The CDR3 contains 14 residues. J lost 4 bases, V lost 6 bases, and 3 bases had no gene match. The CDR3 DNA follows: TGTGCCACCAGTCGACAGGGGATCACCGGGGAGCTGTTTTTT. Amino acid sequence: CATSRQGITGELFF.

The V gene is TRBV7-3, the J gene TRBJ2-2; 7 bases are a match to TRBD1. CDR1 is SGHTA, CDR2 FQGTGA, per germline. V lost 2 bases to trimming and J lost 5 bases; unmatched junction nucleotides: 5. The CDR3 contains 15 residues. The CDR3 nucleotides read TGTGCCAGCAGCTTACGACAGGGCCTAACCGGGGAGCTGTTTTTT. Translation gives CASSLRQGLTGELFF.